Sequencing of this TCR beta chain was carried out in a study of MAIT cells during Salmonella Paratyphi A infection (dated by TCRdb to the late 2010s). Concerning the study at large: Adult volunteers aged 18 to 60 swallowed one dose of 1-5x10^3 CFU of S. Paratyphi A strain NVGH308. Starting at diagnosis, the diagnosed volunteers took ciprofloxacin 500 mg twice daily for 14 days. On the study overall, not on this receptor specifically: MAIT TRBV usage was oligoclonal, favouring TRBV20 and TRBV6, and appeared unchanged by infection. The availability of volunteer samples limited the sample sizes, but these sizes were considered adequate to detect differences between groups. From baseline to mid-infection, the space taken up by over-represented MAIT clonotypes dropped significantly (about 0.15 to 0.11), whereas no significant difference was seen post-infection. Diagnosed volunteers showed more expansion or contraction among top five MAIT clonotypes than healthy controls (approximately 0.53 versus 0.13), suggesting infection-driven repertoire reshaping.

The library was built by means of 5' RACE. Two rounds of PCR with Phusion High-Fidelity polymerase amplified TCRbeta, with sample-specific barcodes added in the primers. Template-switch cDNA synthesis with SMARTScribe reverse transcriptase and a TRBC-specific primer was used to generate TCRbeta libraries. After barcoding, samples were pooled and then prepared using the NEBNext Ultra DNA Library Prep Kit for Illumina. Libraries were sequenced on an Illumina MiSeq with the MiSeq reagent kit v2, 300 cycles. On the study's bioinformatics: Reads were demultiplexed by barcode with Jemultiplexer and were aligned with MiTCR using default parameters. VDJtools filtered out non-functional sequences; clonotypes were defined by amino acid sequence, with frequencies based on assigned sequence reads. In the clonal space homeostasis analysis, clonotypes were grouped by frequency into over-represented (0.05-1), large, medium and small bins. TCRdb reanalyzed the raw reads on its own, using fastp at Q25 for trimming and MiXCR for clone calling, and kept in-frame beta chains. Every CDR3 protein is listed once, alongside the most common genes and DNA of its rows. The V and J calls reflect TCRdb's pipeline rather than the authors' work. Within this sample are approximately 1,000 distinct CDR3 sequences, with 20% to 25% of them counted one time only. The ten largest clones take up approximately 40% of the sample.

The label giving this sample's time point can be read as: mid-infection, around enteric fever diagnosis. Using flow cytometry, MAIT cells, defined as Valpha7.2+ CD161+ T cells, were identified and sorted. Over time, circulating MAIT cell TCRbeta repertoires were profiled in a handful of volunteers who came down with enteric fever following controlled oral challenge with live Salmonella Paratyphi A. Each diagnosed volunteer contributed MAIT cell samples at pre-infection, mid-infection and post-infection timepoints. A diagnosis of enteric fever required Paratyphi A bacteremia and/or a persistent fever above 38 degrees C that lasted more than 12 hours. Diagnosis of infection in challenged volunteers occurred between day 4 and day 7 after challenge. Between about 4,500 and 10,000 MAIT cells per sample were sorted directly into RNAqueous-Micro lysis buffer for RNA extraction. Lymphoprep gradient centrifugation was used to isolate peripheral blood mononuclear cells from blood samples and leukocyte cones. Sorting was done on either a BD FACSAria Fusion or a BD FACSAria III sorter.

From the cysteine up to the phenylalanine, the CDR3 has a length of 15 residues. The entry retains the CDR3 DNA only, 45 bases that are in frame from base 1. The germline V gene encodes CDR1 MRHNA and CDR2 SNTAGT. Trimming accounts for 4 bases at V and 0 bases at J, while the number of junction bases matched to no gene is 0. By how much of the sample it makes up, this clonotype is medium-sized (0.01 to 0.1%). What this receptor recognizes is not known. No qualities accompany the bases; no much larger clone lies one base away. The chain was built from TRBV6-4 and TRBJ2-1, and 10 junctional nucleotides match TRBD2. The sequence derives from a person between 18 and 69 years old who was deliberately infected with Salmonella Paratyphi A in a paratyphoid fever challenge study. The material sequenced was MAIT cells from PBMCs, taken at the middle sampling point of the challenge study. The DNA sequence is TGTGCCAGCAGTGTAGCGGGAGGCTCCTACAATGAGCAGTTCTTC. Translated, it reads CASSVAGGSYNEQFF.